The sample holds many counts of the clone carrying this T cell receptor beta chain. Amplification of TCR beta CDR3 regions used RNA as the template. TCR CDR3 underwent first-round RT-PCR with the HTBI primer set. TCRdb processed the multiplex PCR reads anew with MiXCR; each CDR3 protein has one entry. The table has around 290,000 distinct CDR3 sequences, around 13% seen once. This record belongs to a study of T cells in Graves' hyperthyroidism and ophthalmopathy. The germline V gene encodes CDR1 SGHTA and CDR2 FQGNSA. The CDR3 length is 14 residues. V gave up 1 base and J gave up 8 bases, with 12 bases separating them.

This TCR was recovered from a woman aged 40 to 49 with Graves' hyperthyroidism. The chain joins TRBV7-2 to TRBJ2-1; no clear D gene. Sequencing used blood. DNA for the CDR3: TGTGCCAGCAGCTTAGGGACGTTGATCGATGAGCAGTTCTTC. This sequence encodes CASSLGTLIDEQFF. Together with reference TRBV7-2 and TRBJ2-1, the CDR3 gives the full variable domain: GAGVSQSPSNKVTEKGKDVELRCDPISGHTALYWYRQSLGQGLEFLIYFQGNSAPDKSGLPSDRFSAERTGGSVSTLTIQRTQQEDSAVYLCASSLGTLIDEQFFGPGTRLTVL.